These 7 T cell receptor beta chains came from one sample sequenced in a study of beta chain features in type 1 diabetes. Study conclusions and caveats: Within each of all four CD4+ subsets, Type 1 diabetes patients had TCRB CDR3s that were moderately but significantly shorter.

Sequencing targeted expressed TCRB transcripts, as all isolated RNA had been reverse transcribed. Assay used: immunoSEQ multiplex PCR; TCRdb lists only in-frame clones, some missing. The data show about 650,000 clones, with roughly an eighth seen just once and roughly 0.12% held by the top ten. Their antigens remain unidentified. The sequencing input was naive CD4+ T cells from blood. These receptors came from a young man with type 1 diabetes.

This clone was recorded a few times. V usage is TRBV19 and J usage is TRBJ1-1; D ambiguous. Per germline, CDR1 LNHDA and CDR2 SQIVND (reference sequence). The V end lost 6 bases, the J end lost 4 bases, and 15 bases lay between the germline ends. The CDR3 is made up of 14 amino acids. The CDR3 nucleotides read TGTGCCAGTAGGATTGGTTCGTCGAGCACTGAAGCTTTCTTT. It yields the protein CASRIGSSSTEAFF.

This clone was observed a handful of times. The chain uses TRBV6-5 and TRBJ2-3; a weak D match, TRBD2 (7 bases). There are 14 residues in the CDR3. Trimming cost V 6 bases and J 4 bases, with 14 bases left between them. Germline V gene data show CDR1 as MNHEY and CDR2 as SVGAGI. The CDR3: CASRRGRWADTQYF. In nucleotides, the CDR3 is TGTGCCAGCAGGCGGGGGCGTTGGGCAGATACGCAGTATTTT.

In its sample, this clone was seen a few times. The J gene is TRBJ2-5, the V gene TRBV2, with 9 positions matching TRBD2. The germline CDR1 and CDR2 sequences are SNHLY and FYNNEI. This CDR3 region has 16 residues. The V segment lost 2 bases and the J segment 5 bases; nucleotides outside the gene matches: 9. The CDR3 reads CASSETGLAIAETQYF. The DNA of the CDR3 is TGTGCCAGCAGTGAAACGGGACTAGCTATAGCGGAGACCCAGTACTTC.

This clone came up a few times. This chain joins TRBV28 and TRBJ2-2; maybe TRBD1 (6 bases). Per the germline V gene, CDR1 is MDHEN and CDR2 is SYDVKM. Trimming took 5 bases from V and 3 from J, leaving 16 bases between them. This CDR3 has 16 residues. Here the CDR3 DNA reads TGTGCCAGCAGTCCCGGGACAAATCTCCACACCGGGGAGCTGTTTTTT. Translating gives CASSPGTNLHTGELFF.

The rearrangement joins TRBV18 to TRBJ2-3; D may be TRBD1 (6 bases). V lost 2 bases, J lost 1 base, and 16 bases lay in between. CDR3 size: 17 residues. In germline, CDR1 is KGHSH, CDR2 LQKENI. DNA for the CDR3: TGTGCCAGCTCACCAAGACGGACAGTCAACGGCACAGATACGCAGTATTTT. As protein: CASSPRRTVNGTDTQYF.

In its sample, this clone was seen a few times. This chain connects TRBV7-2 to TRBJ2-3; tentatively, D is TRBD2 (7 bases). This CDR3 comprises 16 residues. The germline V and J ends were trimmed by 4 bases and 4 bases, with 18 bases remaining between them. The germline CDR1 and CDR2 sequences are SGHTA and FQGNSA. The CDR3 region has the DNA TGTGCCAGCAGCTCCGGGGGGCAGGGTTTTGCAGATACGCAGTATTTT. Protein sequence: CASSSGGQGFADTQYF.

This clone has ten or more counts. V usage is TRBV2 and J usage is TRBJ2-1, with D tentatively TRBD2 (5 bases). Germline CDR1 SNHLY, CDR2 FYNNEI. Between the trimmed V and J ends, which lost 3 bases and 8 bases, there was a span of 20 bases. This CDR3 region has 16 residues. CDR3 sequence (DNA): TGTGCCAGCAGTGACCGGACTGTCGACTTAAGGGATGAGCAGTTCTTC. Encoded protein: CASSDRTVDLRDEQFF.